One sample yielded the 20 T cell receptor beta chains listed below, sequenced in a study of shared clonotypes between healthy human individuals. CD45RO negativity and positive selection for CCR7 defined naive CD8 cells, a population that excluded terminally differentiated effector memory CD45RA+ cells. TCRdb keeps only in-frame clones here, not all; method: immunoSEQ multiplex PCR. The table shows around 1.9 million clones, with 85% to 95% occurring only once. The sample taken for sequencing was naive CD8+ T cells from PBMCs. The receptors were gathered from a man younger than 35 in good health. Some clones in this sample may be carry-over from other donors' samples.

V and J are TRBV28 and TRBJ2-1; D is possibly TRBD1 (6 bases). The CDR3 extends over 14 amino acids. Looked up from germline, CDR1 is MDHEN and CDR2 is SYDVKM. V lost 6 bases and J lost 4, with 13 bases in between. The CDR3 protein is CASRSTGEYNEQFF. DNA for the CDR3: TGTGCCAGCAGGTCGACAGGAGAGTACAATGAGCAGTTCTTC.

J is TRBJ2-2 and V is TRBV7-9; weak D call: TRBD1 (6 bases). Germline V gives CDR1 SEHNR, CDR2 FQNEAQ (reference sequence). V lost 2 bases and J 4 bases, leaving 20 bases between the germline ends. CDR3 size: 18 residues. The chain's CDR3 is CASSLSVWDTFFTGELFF. CDR3 bases: TGTGCCAGCAGCTTATCGGTATGGGACACCTTTTTCACCGGGGAGCTGTTTTTT. The full variable domain, completed using reference TRBV7-9 and TRBJ2-2, is DTGVSQNPRHKITKRGQNVTFRCDPISEHNRLYWYRQTLGQGPEFLTYFQNEAQLEKSRLLSDRFSAERPKGSFSTLEIQRTEQGDSAMYLCASSLSVWDTFFTGELFFGEGSRLTVL.

This sequence joins TRBV28 and TRBJ2-5; 12 bases match TRBD1. Per germline, CDR1 MDHEN and CDR2 SYDVKM. The CDR3 loop spans 21 amino acids. V was pared by 6 bases and J by 5 bases, with 25 bases of the junction left unmatched. This CDR3 reads CASSLPGEAGTGGHGVETQYF. As DNA, the CDR3 is TGTGCCAGCAGCCTCCCAGGAGAAGCCGGGACAGGGGGCCATGGGGTGGAGACCCAGTACTTC.

The V and J genes are TRBV7-5 and TRBJ2-7; TRBD2 reflects the table's D call only, with no check against the DNA. TRBV7-5 is flagged as a pseudogene. CDR3 length: 16 amino acids. In DNA, the CDR3 is TGTGCCAGAAGCTTAGTTTCTAGCGCAATACCCTACGAGCAGTACTTC. Residues: CARSLVSSAIPYEQYF.

The CDR3 DNA sequence: TGCGCCAGCAGCCCAGGCGGTTGGGGTGCATACAATGAGCAGTTCTTC. Translated: CASSPGGWGAYNEQFF. The rearrangement joins TRBV5-1 to TRBJ2-1, with D uncertain. CDR3 size: 16 residues. V was pared by 4 bases and J by 4 bases, with 18 bases between. In germline, CDR1 is SGHRS, CDR2 YFSETQ.

The chain joins TRBV7-9 to TRBJ2-7; D possibly uses TRBD1 or TRBD2 (5 bases each). The V and J ends lost 3 bases and 0 bases respectively, with 12 bases between them. Germline CDR1 is SEHNR and CDR2 is FQNEAQ (reference sequence). The CDR3 extends over 15 amino acids. CDR3 region: CASSLERGSSYEQYF. The CDR3 DNA follows: TGTGCCAGCAGCTTGGAGAGGGGTTCCTCCTACGAGCAGTACTTC.

The V and J genes are TRBV4-1 and TRBJ2-2, with a possible D match to TRBD2 (5 bases). Between the trimmed V and J ends, which lost 5 bases and 3 bases, there was a span of 13 bases. In germline, CDR1 is MGHRA, CDR2 YSYEKL. The CDR3 runs to 15 residues. CDR3 DNA sequence: TGCGCCAGCAGCTACCGGGGTCAGGACACCGGGGAGCTGTTTTTT. It codes for CASSYRGQDTGELFF.

This clone was seen a single time. V is TRBV4-3 and J is TRBJ2-7; 11 positions match TRBD2. This CDR3 has 15 amino acids. Germline assignment: CDR1 LGHNA and CDR2 YSLEER. Trimming removed 0 bases from V and 3 bases from J; junction bases left unmatched: 1. CDR3 protein: CASSQDTSGSYEQYF. CDR3 sequence (DNA): TGCGCCAGCAGCCAAGATACTAGCGGGAGCTACGAGCAGTACTTC.

The rearrangement uses TRBV27 and TRBJ2-7, with 10 bases aligning to TRBD2. The CDR3 totals 17 residues. V shed 5 bases, J shed 4 bases, and the junction held 14 bases outside the gene matches. Germline V CDR1 and CDR2: MNHEY, SMNVEV (reference sequence). The CDR3 region has the DNA TGTGCCAGCAGTGCGGACCGGACTAGCGGTGGTGGGTACGAGCAGTACTTC. Its protein is CASSADRTSGGGYEQYF.

The gene calls are TRBV9 and TRBJ2-2, with 10 bases aligning to TRBD1. The ends lost 4 bases at V and 5 bases at J; junction bases unmatched: 5. The CDR3 has 15 amino acids. The germline gives CDR1 SGDLS, CDR2 YYNGEE. The CDR3 protein is CASSPGTGVTGELFF. The CDR3, as DNA: TGTGCCAGCAGCCCCGGGACAGGGGTGACCGGGGAGCTGTTTTTT.

On this clone itself: Other DNA sequences in this sample translate to the same CDR3. This chain joins TRBV7-9 and TRBJ1-2, with 7 nucleotides matching TRBD1. The V segment lost 4 bases and the J segment 8 bases; nucleotides outside the gene matches: 4. CDR1 is SEHNR and CDR2 is FQNEAQ in the germline V gene (reference sequence). The CDR3 has 12 residues. The CDR3 coding sequence is TGTGCCAGCAGCTCCGACAGGGAAGGCTACACCTTC. Amino acid sequence: CASSSDREGYTF. Full variable domain (outside the CDR3, taken from reference TRBV7-9 and TRBJ1-2): DTGVSQNPRHKITKRGQNVTFRCDPISEHNRLYWYRQTLGQGPEFLTYFQNEAQLEKSRLLSDRFSAERPKGSFSTLEIQRTEQGDSAMYLCASSSDREGYTFGSGTRLTVV.

A word on this clone: Other DNA sequences in the same sample also yield this CDR3. The rearrangement uses TRBV5-4 and TRBJ1-1, with D possibly matching TRBD1 (5 bases). The length of the CDR3 is 12 residues. Germline V gives CDR1 SGHNT, CDR2 YYREEE (reference sequence). Trimming removed 2 bases from V and 4 bases from J, with 6 bases in between. The CDR3 region is CASSFGGTEAFF. CDR3 nucleotides: TGTGCCAGCAGCTTTGGGGGCACTGAAGCTTTCTTT.

J is TRBJ1-2 and V is TRBV4-2, with 10 bases aligning to TRBD1. The V segment lost 4 bases and the J segment 8 bases; nucleotides outside the gene matches: 10. Germline values: CDR1 LGHNA, CDR2 YNFKEQ. The CDR3 consists of 15 residues. CDR3 residues: CASSPWDGQGDGYTF. The CDR3, as DNA: TGTGCCAGCAGCCCTTGGGACGGACAGGGGGACGGCTACACCTTC.

The chain links TRBV27 to TRBJ2-1; D uncertain. This CDR3 has 15 amino acids. Per the germline V gene, CDR1 is MNHEY and CDR2 is SMNVEV (reference sequence). Trimming shortened V by 3 bases and J by 10 bases, and 19 bases separated the two germline ends. CDR3 in amino acids: CASSLMGSILWEQFF. The CDR3 nucleotides read TGTGCCAGCAGTTTGATGGGATCCATTTTGTGGGAGCAGTTCTTC.

The gene calls are TRBV10-2 and TRBJ1-1; D unclear. The CDR3 has 13 residues. CDR1 is WSHSY and CDR2 is SAAADI in the germline V gene. The V end was cut by 6 bases, the J end by 1 base, with 9 bases between. The CDR3 sequence: CASSDLRNTEAFF. The CDR3 DNA reads TGCGCCAGCAGCGATCTTAGGAACACTGAAGCTTTCTTT.

Written as DNA, the CDR3 is TGTGCCAGCAGCGACCGGGGCCGCACGCTCTCCTACGAGCAGTACTTC. Translation gives CASSDRGRTLSYEQYF. The chain combines TRBV7-9 with TRBJ2-7, with D possibly being TRBD1 or TRBD2 (5 bases each). Germline V lookup: CDR1 SEHNR, CDR2 FQNEAQ (reference sequence). The CDR3 runs 16 residues. With 5 bases removed from V and 0 bases from J, the gap between germline ends came to 17 bases.

The rearrangement links TRBV12-2 to TRBJ1-1. TRBV12-2 is a pseudogene. The CDR3 has 15 amino acids. Here the CDR3 DNA reads TGTGCAAGTCGCTTAGAAGGGGAGTGGGACACTGAAGCTTTCTTT. Its translation is CASRLEGEWDTEAFF.

As to this clone: The sample carries other DNA sequences with the same CDR3. The J gene is TRBJ2-2, the V gene TRBV9, with 7 bases identical to TRBD1. Losses at the gene ends were 0 bases for V and 1 base for J; bases not matched to a gene: 0. The germline V gene encodes CDR1 SGDLS and CDR2 YYNGEE. CDR3 length equals 15 residues. As DNA, the CDR3 is TGTGCCAGCAGCGTAGGGACAGGGAACACCGGGGAGCTGTTTTTT. Translation gives CASSVGTGNTGELFF.

V usage is TRBV27 and J usage is TRBJ2-1; 8 nucleotides match TRBD2. CDR3 length: 20 residues. V gave up 0 bases and J gave up 0 bases; unmatched junction bases: 13. Germline CDR1 reads MNHEY; CDR2 reads SMNVEV (reference sequence). CDR3 residues: CASSLSSVSPAGVSYNEQFF. The DNA for the CDR3 is TGTGCCAGCAGTTTATCGTCGGTCTCCCCAGCGGGAGTCTCCTACAATGAGCAGTTCTTC.

This clone was seen just once. The CDR3 is CASSLAASGNPSDRNEQFF. For the CDR3, the DNA is TGTGCCAGCAGCTTAGCGGCTAGCGGGAACCCTAGTGATCGCAATGAGCAGTTCTTC. The chain is built from TRBV7-9 and TRBJ2-1, with TRBD2 matching 9 bases. The CDR3 runs to 19 residues. Germline lookup yields CDR1 SEHNR and CDR2 FQNEAQ (reference sequence). The trim removed 0 bases at V and 6 bases at J, leaving 15 bases unmatched.